These 27 T cell receptor beta chains were all obtained from the same sample, sequenced in a study of T cell changes during pregnancy in multiple sclerosis (dated by TCRdb to between 2017 and 2020). Library creation used the immunoSEQ multiplex PCR assay. The clones in this table, taken by TCRdb from immuneACCESS, are in-frame only. Not every clone is retained; where verified, under half of the shortfall comes from an unresolved V gene, and the cause of the rest is unknown. For this sample there are 80,000 to 100,000 clones; almost 95% appear just once. The top ten hold roughly 3% of the sample. Sequenced material: peripheral blood, taken in the first trimester of pregnancy. The receptors were sampled from a female donor with multiple sclerosis, enrolled in a pregnancy study.

The chain couples TRBV9 to TRBJ2-2; no definite D call. V was shortened by 0 bases and J by 0 bases, with 6 bases between the two germline ends. CDR1 SGDLS and CDR2 YYNGEE come from the germline V gene. The CDR3 extends over 15 amino acids. CDR3 protein: CASSVDSPNTGELFF. The DNA of the CDR3 is TGTGCCAGCAGCGTAGATAGCCCGAACACCGGGGAGCTGTTTTTT.

The chain joins TRBV6-5 to TRBJ2-7, with TRBD2 as a possible D gene (5 bases). Germline assignment: CDR1 MNHEY and CDR2 SVGAGI. CDR3 length equals 13 residues. V lost 1 base to trimming and J lost 6 bases, with 10 bases between them. The CDR3 DNA sequence: TGTGCCAGCAGTTACTTCGGGGTAAGCGAGCAGTACTTC. Translation: CASSYFGVSEQYF.

The rearrangement uses TRBV7-2 and TRBJ2-5; TRBD2 matches 9 bases. There are 14 residues in the CDR3. The junction had 2 bases not matched to a gene; V was cut back by 5 bases and J by 1 base. Germline V gene data show CDR1 as SGHTA and CDR2 as FQGNSA. CDR3 loop: CASSPSGIQETQYF. CDR3 bases: TGTGCCAGCAGCCCTAGCGGGATCCAAGAGACCCAGTACTTC.

The V call is TRBV4-3, the J call TRBJ1-4; TRBD1 matches 10 bases. This CDR3 is built from 16 residues. Germline CDR1 is LGHNA and CDR2 is YSLEER. Trimming removed 1 base from V and 3 bases from J; junction bases left unmatched: 2. CDR3 bases: TGCGCCAGCAGCCAAGGGGGGACAGGGGCTAATGAAAAACTGTTTTTT. Translation gives CASSQGGTGANEKLFF.

The chain employs TRBV2 and TRBJ2-7; TRBD2 matches at 11 bases. This CDR3 contains 16 residues. Germline CDR1 and CDR2: SNHLY and FYNNEI. The junction had 8 bases not matched to a gene; V was cut back by 7 bases and J by 0 bases. The chain's CDR3 is CASTGLAGGSSYEQYF. CDR3 coding DNA: TGTGCCAGCACGGGGCTAGCGGGAGGAAGCTCCTACGAGCAGTACTTC.

V is TRBV29-1 and J is TRBJ2-4, with TRBD2 matching over 8 bases. Germline loops: CDR1 SQVTM, CDR2 ANQGSEA. The CDR3 sequence is 13 residues long. V dropped 5 bases and J dropped 7; count of bases not matched to a gene: 7. CDR3 in amino acids: CSVRLAGPNIQYF. CDR3 coding DNA: TGCAGCGTTCGCCTAGCGGGTCCCAACATTCAGTACTTC. Complete variable domain (other parts from reference TRBV29-1 and TRBJ2-4): SAVISQKPSRDICQRGTSLTIQCQVDSQVTMMFWYRQQPGQSLTLIATANQGSEATYESGFVIDKFPISRPNLTFSTLTVSNMSPEDSSIYLCSVRLAGPNIQYFGAGTRLSVL.

The CDR3 sequence: CASTRLAGGQETQYF. CDR3 bases: TGTGCCAGCACCAGACTAGCGGGAGGGCAAGAGACCCAGTACTTC. V is TRBV6-6 and J is TRBJ2-5; TRBD2 agrees at 14 bases. This CDR3 has 15 amino acids. Germline-derived CDR1 and CDR2 are MNHNY and SVGAGI (reference sequence). Trimming removed 7 bases from V and 2 bases from J; junction bases left unmatched: 3.

The V call is TRBV15, the J call TRBJ2-7, with TRBD2 matching 7 bases. Germline CDR1 and CDR2: LNHNV and YYDKDF (reference sequence). V dropped 1 base and J dropped 0; count of bases not matched to a gene: 3. The CDR3 runs 15 residues. CDR3 sequence: CATSRVSGDSYEQYF. CDR3 coding DNA: TGTGCCACCAGCAGAGTGAGCGGGGACTCCTACGAGCAGTACTTC.

CDR3 sequence reads: CASSNTGTGNNYGYTF. The CDR3 nucleotides are TGTGCCAGCAGCAATACCGGGACAGGCAACAACTATGGCTACACCTTC. This chain connects TRBV4-2 to TRBJ1-2; 8 bases are a match to TRBD1. The V gene end was trimmed by 5 bases and the J gene end by 2 bases; junction bases not matched to a gene: 10. The length of the CDR3 is 16 residues. The germline CDR1 and CDR2 sequences are LGHNA and YNFKEQ.

The chain employs TRBV5-4 and TRBJ2-2; 14 bases align to TRBD2. The CDR3 is 15 amino acids. From germline, CDR1 is SGHNT and CDR2 YYREEE (reference sequence). J gave up 8 bases and V 4 bases, and 4 bases lay outside the gene matches. CDR3 amino acids: CASSPGTSGRGELFF. DNA for the CDR3: TGTGCCAGCAGCCCGGGGACTAGCGGGAGAGGGGAGCTGTTTTTT.

The J gene is TRBJ2-2, the V gene TRBV19; 9 bases agree with TRBD2. The CDR3 length is 14 residues. Germline V gene data show CDR1 as LNHDA and CDR2 as SQIVND (reference sequence). V lost 5 bases and J lost 7; bases outside the gene matches: 5. CDR3 protein: CASSWGLASGELFF. The DNA for the CDR3 is TGTGCCAGTAGTTGGGGACTAGCTAGCGGGGAGCTGTTTTTT.

The chain recombines TRBV6-5 with TRBJ2-2; D remains unclear. Trimming left V 5 bases short and J 7 bases short, with 8 bases between. The germline CDR1 and CDR2 sequences are MNHEY and SVGAGI. This CDR3 contains 12 residues. CDR3 sequence: CASSTSSGELFF. CDR3 nucleotides: TGTGCCAGCAGTACCTCCAGCGGGGAGCTGTTTTTT.

The genes are TRBV30 and TRBJ1-1, with 7 positions matching TRBD1. Germline CDR1 is GTSNPN and CDR2 is SVGIG (reference sequence). This CDR3 region has 15 residues. The junction had 8 bases not matched to a gene; V was cut back by 4 bases and J by 0 bases. CDR3 nucleotides: TGTGCCTGGAAGATTAGGGACAGAATGAACACTGAAGCTTTCTTT. Amino acids: CAWKIRDRMNTEAFF.

This clone was picked up one time. The chain recombines TRBV5-5 with TRBJ1-1, with D perhaps matching TRBD1 (5 bases). The CDR3 is 15 amino acids. The germline gives CDR1 SGHKS, CDR2 YYEKEE (reference sequence). V dropped 0 bases and J dropped 4 bases, with 13 bases sitting between them. The CDR3 coding sequence is TGTGCCAGCAGCTTGGTGCGTCAGGGTGGCACTGAAGCTTTCTTT. This codes for CASSLVRQGGTEAFF.

The rearrangement joins TRBV9 to TRBJ2-2; tentatively, D is TRBD2 (5 bases). This CDR3 is built from 15 residues. V was clipped by 5 bases and J by 0 bases, with 11 bases between them. Germline V lookup: CDR1 SGDLS, CDR2 YYNGEE. In nucleotides, the CDR3 is TGTGCCAGCAGGGGGAGCGGCACGAACACCGGGGAGCTGTTTTTT. It translates to CASRGSGTNTGELFF.

This chain joins TRBV5-1 and TRBJ2-7, with 7 bases fitting TRBD2. This CDR3 spans 16 amino acids. Trimming cost V 0 bases and J 2 bases; bases outside gene matches: 8. Looked up from germline, CDR1 is SGHRS and CDR2 is YFSETQ. The CDR3 DNA reads as TGCGCCAGCAGCTTGGCCGGGGCGGGAGAGGCCTACGAGCAGTACTTC. It translates to CASSLAGAGEAYEQYF.

This chain connects TRBV5-4 to TRBJ2-1; perhaps TRBD1 as D (5 bases). This CDR3 spans 14 amino acids. The germline V gene has CDR1 SGHNT and CDR2 YYREEE (reference sequence). The V end lost 0 bases, the J end lost 9 bases, and 13 bases lay between the germline ends. CDR3 region: CASSLVAAQGEQFF. CDR3 in DNA: TGTGCCAGCAGCTTGGTGGCAGCTCAGGGTGAGCAGTTCTTC.

This chain uses TRBV6-6 with TRBJ2-7, with TRBD2 matching 8 bases. Germline V gene lookup returns CDR1 MNHNY and CDR2 SVGAGI (reference sequence). This CDR3 has 14 residues. J lost 0 bases, V lost 5 bases, and 3 bases had no gene match. CDR3 protein: CASSKGTSSYEQYF. In DNA form, the CDR3 reads TGTGCCAGCAGTAAGGGGACTAGCTCCTACGAGCAGTACTTC.

The rearrangement uses TRBV2 and TRBJ1-1; D unresolved. V gave up 4 bases and J gave up 2 bases, with 11 bases separating them. The CDR3 has 14 amino acids. The V gene's germline CDR1 is SNHLY and CDR2 FYNNEI. The CDR3 sequence: CASSVFRGNTEAFF. CDR3 nucleotides: TGTGCCAGCAGTGTCTTTCGGGGTAACACTGAAGCTTTCTTT.

The genes are TRBV5-1 and TRBJ2-2, with 11 bases fitting TRBD2. The CDR3 is 19 amino acids. The germline V gene has CDR1 SGHRS and CDR2 YFSETQ. After removal of 0 bases from V and 1 base from J, the junction contained 8 bases not matched to a gene. CDR3 in amino acids: CASSLVRLAGGKNTGELFF. The CDR3 nucleotides read TGCGCCAGCAGCTTGGTCCGTCTAGCGGGAGGCAAGAACACCGGGGAGCTGTTTTTT.

The gene calls are TRBV9 and TRBJ1-2; 9 positions match TRBD1. This CDR3 contains 17 residues. CDR1 and CDR2 (germline): SGDLS, YYNGEE. Losses at the gene ends were 0 bases for V and 2 bases for J; bases not matched to a gene: 8. The CDR3 DNA follows: TGTGCCAGCAGCGTAGGCGGGACAGGGAAAGGCAACTATGGCTACACCTTC. This encodes CASSVGGTGKGNYGYTF. Supplemented by reference TRBV9 and TRBJ1-2, the full variable domain reads DSGVTQTPKHLITATGQRVTLRCSPRSGDLSVYWYQQSLDQGLQFLIQYYNGEERAKGNILERFSAQQFPDLHSELNLSSLELGDSALYFCASSVGGTGKGNYGYTFGSGTRLTVV.

This clone was observed a handful of times. This sequence joins TRBV6-1 and TRBJ2-1; D is perhaps TRBD2 (5 bases). V shed 2 bases and J shed 9 bases, with 14 bases lying between them. The CDR3 is 14 amino acids. CDR1 and CDR2 (germline): MNHNS, SASEGT. The CDR3 DNA sequence: TGTGCCAGCAGTGAATGGTCGGGATCAGGTGAGCAGTTCTTC. Protein product: CASSEWSGSGEQFF.

The chain joins TRBV11-3 to TRBJ2-5; D gene uncertain. Germline lookup yields CDR1 SGHNT and CDR2 YENEEA. V gave up 3 bases and J gave up 5 bases, with 7 bases separating them. The length of the CDR3 is 12 residues. The CDR3 here is CASSFCSETQYF. The CDR3 bases are TGTGCCAGCAGCTTCTGTTCGGAGACCCAGTACTTC.

This CDR3 reads CASSLWFGGPDEQYF. CDR3 nucleotide sequence: TGTGCCAGTAGTCTTTGGTTCGGAGGCCCTGACGAGCAGTACTTC. The V gene is TRBV19, the J gene TRBJ2-7; perhaps TRBD2 as D (5 bases). Germline CDR1 reads LNHDA; CDR2 reads SQIVND (reference sequence). Trimming left V 5 bases short and J 5 bases short, with 19 bases between. The CDR3 spans 15 residues.

This sequence joins TRBV5-4 and TRBJ1-3, with a possible D match to TRBD1 (6 bases). Trimming removed 3 bases from V and 0 bases from J, with 16 bases in between. The CDR3 extends over 17 amino acids. Germline CDR1 and CDR2: SGHNT and YYREEE (reference sequence). The DNA for the CDR3 is TGTGCCAGCAGCTCTGACAGGTCCATCCTCTCTGGAAACACCATATATTTT. Encoded protein: CASSSDRSILSGNTIYF.

The chain is built from TRBV28 and TRBJ1-3; D unresolved. Germline assignment: CDR1 MDHEN and CDR2 SYDVKM. Trimming cost V 7 bases and J 7 bases, with 17 bases left between them. The CDR3 has 14 residues. The DNA for the CDR3 is TGTGCCAGCACCCGCCCCCCCTCCGGGAACACCATATATTTT. The encoded protein is CASTRPPSGNTIYF.

The V call is TRBV7-2, the J call TRBJ2-1; no definite D call. V was cut by 1 base and J by 0 bases, with 7 bases left in between. The CDR3 sequence is 15 residues long. From germline, CDR1 is SGHTA and CDR2 FQGNSA. This CDR3 reads CASSLGWSSYNEQFF. Here the CDR3 DNA reads TGTGCCAGCAGCTTAGGGTGGAGCTCCTACAATGAGCAGTTCTTC.